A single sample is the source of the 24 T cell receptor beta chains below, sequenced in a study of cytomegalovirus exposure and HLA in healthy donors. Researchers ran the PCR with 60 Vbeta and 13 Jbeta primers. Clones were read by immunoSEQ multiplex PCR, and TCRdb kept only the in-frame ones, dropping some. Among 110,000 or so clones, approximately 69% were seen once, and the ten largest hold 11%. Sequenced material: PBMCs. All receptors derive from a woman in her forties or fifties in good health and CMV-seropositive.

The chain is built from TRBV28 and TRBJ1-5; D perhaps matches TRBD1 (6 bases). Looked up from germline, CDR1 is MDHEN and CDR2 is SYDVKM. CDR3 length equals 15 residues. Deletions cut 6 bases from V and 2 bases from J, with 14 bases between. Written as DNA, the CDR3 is TGTGCCAGCAGGGTTACAGGGAAGGGCAATCAGCCCCAGCATTTT. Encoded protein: CASRVTGKGNQPQHF.

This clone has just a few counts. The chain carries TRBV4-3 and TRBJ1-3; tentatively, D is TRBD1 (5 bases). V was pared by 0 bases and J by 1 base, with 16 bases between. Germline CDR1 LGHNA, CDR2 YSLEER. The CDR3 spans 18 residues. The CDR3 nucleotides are TGCGCCAGCAGCCAAGAAATCAGGGCAGGGTTATCTGGAAACACCATATATTTT. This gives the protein CASSQEIRAGLSGNTIYF.

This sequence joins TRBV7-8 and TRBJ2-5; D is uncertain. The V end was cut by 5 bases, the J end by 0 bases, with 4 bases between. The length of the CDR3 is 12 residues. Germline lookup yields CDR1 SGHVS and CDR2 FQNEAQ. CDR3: CASSQYQETQYF. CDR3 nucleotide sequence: TGTGCCAGCAGCCAGTACCAAGAGACCCAGTACTTC.

CDR3 sequence: CASSPAQGGNQPQHF. The CDR3 nucleotides read TGTGCCAGCAGCCCTGCCCAAGGGGGAAATCAGCCCCAGCATTTT. V is TRBV7-8 and J is TRBJ1-5; tentative D call: TRBD1 (6 bases). V lost 5 bases and J lost 4, with 15 bases in between. CDR3 length: 15 residues. Germline V gene lookup returns CDR1 SGHVS and CDR2 FQNEAQ.

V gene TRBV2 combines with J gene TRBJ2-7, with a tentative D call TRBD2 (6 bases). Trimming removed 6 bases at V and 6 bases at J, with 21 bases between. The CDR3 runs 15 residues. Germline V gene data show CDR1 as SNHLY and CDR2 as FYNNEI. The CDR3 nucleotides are TGTGCCAGCAGGGTTTCCGGGACTTCTCCTGGCGAGCAGTACTTC. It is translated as CASRVSGTSPGEQYF. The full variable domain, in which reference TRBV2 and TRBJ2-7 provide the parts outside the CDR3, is EPEVTQTPSHQVTQMGQEVILRCVPISNHLYFYWYRQILGQKVEFLVSFYNNEISEKSEIFDDQFSVERPDGSNFTLKIRSTKLEDSAMYFCASRVSGTSPGEQYFGPGTRLTVT.

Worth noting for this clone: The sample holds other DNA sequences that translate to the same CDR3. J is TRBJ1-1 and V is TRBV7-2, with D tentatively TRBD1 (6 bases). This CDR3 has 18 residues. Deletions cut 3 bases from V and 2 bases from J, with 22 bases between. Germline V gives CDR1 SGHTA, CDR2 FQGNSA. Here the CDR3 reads CASSFPPWRGPINTEAFF. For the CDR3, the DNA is TGTGCCAGCAGCTTCCCCCCCTGGCGGGGGCCAATTAACACTGAAGCTTTCTTT.

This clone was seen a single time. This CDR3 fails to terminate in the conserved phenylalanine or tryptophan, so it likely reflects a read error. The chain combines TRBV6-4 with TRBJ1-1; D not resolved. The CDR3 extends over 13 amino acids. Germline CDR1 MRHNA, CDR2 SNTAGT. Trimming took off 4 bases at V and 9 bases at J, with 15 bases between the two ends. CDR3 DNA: TGTGCCAGCAGTGGCCCCGACACGGAAAAAGCTTTCCTT. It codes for CASSGPDTEKAFL.

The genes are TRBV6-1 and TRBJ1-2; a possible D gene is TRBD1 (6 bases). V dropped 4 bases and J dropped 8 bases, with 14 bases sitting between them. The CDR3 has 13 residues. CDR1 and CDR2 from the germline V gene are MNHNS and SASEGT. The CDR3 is CASSVPQGYGYTF. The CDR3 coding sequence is TGTGCCAGCAGTGTTCCGCAGGGGTACGGCTACACCTTC.

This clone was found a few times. CDR3 sequence (DNA): TGTGCCAGCAGCCCAACGGCTAGCGGGGACTACGAGCAGTACTTC. Its translation: CASSPTASGDYEQYF. The chain links TRBV7-9 to TRBJ2-7; 9 bases agree with TRBD2. Germline V gene sequence: CDR1 SEHNR, CDR2 FQNEAQ (reference sequence). The CDR3 covers 15 residues. Losses at the gene ends were 5 bases for V and 3 bases for J; bases not matched to a gene: 8.

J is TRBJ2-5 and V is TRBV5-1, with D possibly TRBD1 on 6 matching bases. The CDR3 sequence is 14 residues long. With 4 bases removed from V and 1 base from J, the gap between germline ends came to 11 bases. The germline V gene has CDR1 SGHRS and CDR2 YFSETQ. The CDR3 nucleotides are TGCGCCAGCAGCACGACAGGATCCCAAGAGACCCAGTACTTC. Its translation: CASSTTGSQETQYF.

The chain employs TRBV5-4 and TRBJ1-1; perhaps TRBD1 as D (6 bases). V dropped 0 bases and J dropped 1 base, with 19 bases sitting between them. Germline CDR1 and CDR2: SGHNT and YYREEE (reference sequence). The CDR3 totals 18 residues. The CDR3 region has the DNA TGTGCCAGCAGCTTGGAAGGTTGGGGGCTCACGGCGAACACTGAAGCTTTCTTT. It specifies CASSLEGWGLTANTEAFF.

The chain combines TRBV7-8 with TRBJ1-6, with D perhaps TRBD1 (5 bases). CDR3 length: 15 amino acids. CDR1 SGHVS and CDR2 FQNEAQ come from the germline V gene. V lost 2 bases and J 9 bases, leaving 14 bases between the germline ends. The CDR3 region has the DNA TGTGCCAGCAGCTTATGGAGGGGTACCGGTTCACCCCTCCACTTT. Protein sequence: CASSLWRGTGSPLHF.

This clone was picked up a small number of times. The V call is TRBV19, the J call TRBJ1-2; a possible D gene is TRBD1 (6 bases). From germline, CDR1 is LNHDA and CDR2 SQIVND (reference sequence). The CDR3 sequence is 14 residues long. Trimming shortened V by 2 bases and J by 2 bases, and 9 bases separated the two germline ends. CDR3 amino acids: CASSINGQNYGYTF. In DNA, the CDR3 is TGTGCCAGTAGTATAAATGGACAGAACTATGGCTACACCTTC.

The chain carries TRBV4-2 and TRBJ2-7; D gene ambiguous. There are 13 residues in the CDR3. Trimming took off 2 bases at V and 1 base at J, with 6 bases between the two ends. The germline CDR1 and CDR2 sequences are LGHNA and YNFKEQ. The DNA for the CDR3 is TGTGCCAGCAGCCAAACTGATTCCTACGAGCAGTACTTC. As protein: CASSQTDSYEQYF.

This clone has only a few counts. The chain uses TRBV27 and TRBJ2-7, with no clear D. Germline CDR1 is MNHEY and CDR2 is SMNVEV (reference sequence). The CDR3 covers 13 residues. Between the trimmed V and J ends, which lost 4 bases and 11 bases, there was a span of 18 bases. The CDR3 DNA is TGTGCCAGCAGTTCCCGCGTCGGTTTCGGAGAGTACTTC. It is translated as CASSSRVGFGEYF.

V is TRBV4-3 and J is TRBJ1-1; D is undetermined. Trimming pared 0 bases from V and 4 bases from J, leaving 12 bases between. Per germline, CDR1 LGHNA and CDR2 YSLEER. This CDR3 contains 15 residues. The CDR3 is CASSQDVLRGTEAFF. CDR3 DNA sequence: TGCGCCAGCAGCCAAGATGTTCTTCGAGGCACTGAAGCTTTCTTT.

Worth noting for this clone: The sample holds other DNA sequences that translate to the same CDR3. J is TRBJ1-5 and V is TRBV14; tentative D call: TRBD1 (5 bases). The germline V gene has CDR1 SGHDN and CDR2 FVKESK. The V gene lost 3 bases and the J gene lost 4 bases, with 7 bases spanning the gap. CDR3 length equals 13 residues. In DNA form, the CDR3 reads TGTGCCAGCAGCCAGGGGGGGAATCAGCCCCAGCATTTT. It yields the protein CASSQGGNQPQHF. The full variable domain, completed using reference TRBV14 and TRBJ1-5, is EAGVTQFPSHSVIEKGQTVTLRCDPISGHDNLYWYRRVMGKEIKFLLHFVKESKQDESGMPNNRFLAERTGGTYSTLKVQPAELEDSGVYFCASSQGGNQPQHFGDGTRLSIL.

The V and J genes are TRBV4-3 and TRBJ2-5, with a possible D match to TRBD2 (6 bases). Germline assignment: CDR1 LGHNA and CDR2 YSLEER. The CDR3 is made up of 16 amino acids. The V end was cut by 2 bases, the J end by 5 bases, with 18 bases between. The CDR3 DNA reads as TGCGCCAGCAGCCAACAGATTTATACTAGCAGTGAGACCCAGTACTTC. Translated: CASSQQIYTSSETQYF.

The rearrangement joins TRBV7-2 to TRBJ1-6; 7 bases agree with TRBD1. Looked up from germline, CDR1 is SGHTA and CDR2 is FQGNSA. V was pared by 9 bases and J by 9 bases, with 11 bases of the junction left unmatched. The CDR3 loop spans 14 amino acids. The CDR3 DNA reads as TGTGCCAGTTCTAGTGGGACAGCGAGTTCACCCCTCCACTTT. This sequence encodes CASSSGTASSPLHF.

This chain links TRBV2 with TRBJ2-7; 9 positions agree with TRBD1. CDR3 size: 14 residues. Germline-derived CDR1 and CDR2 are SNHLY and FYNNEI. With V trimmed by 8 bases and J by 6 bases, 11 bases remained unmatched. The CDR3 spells CASLNDRGVVEQYF. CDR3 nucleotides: TGTGCCAGCTTAAACGACAGGGGGGTAGTCGAGCAGTACTTC.

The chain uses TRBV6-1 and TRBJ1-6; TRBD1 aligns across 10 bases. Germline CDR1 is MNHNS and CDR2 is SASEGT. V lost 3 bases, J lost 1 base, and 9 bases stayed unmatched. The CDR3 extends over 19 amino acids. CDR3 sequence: CASSEAGTGVWSYNSPLHF. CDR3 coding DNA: TGTGCCAGCAGTGAGGCCGGGACAGGGGTTTGGTCCTATAATTCACCCCTCCACTTT.

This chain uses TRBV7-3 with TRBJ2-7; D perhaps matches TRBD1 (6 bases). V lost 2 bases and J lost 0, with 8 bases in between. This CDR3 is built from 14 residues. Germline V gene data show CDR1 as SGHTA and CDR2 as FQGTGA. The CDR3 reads CASSLSTGSYEQYF. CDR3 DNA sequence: TGTGCCAGCAGCTTATCGACAGGCTCCTACGAGCAGTACTTC.

The CDR3 region has the DNA TGTGCCAGCAGTGAAGAGACAGACTATGGCTACACCTTC. This encodes CASSEETDYGYTF. J is TRBJ1-2 and V is TRBV6-1, with a tentative D call TRBD1 (5 bases). The V end was cut by 1 base, the J end by 3 bases, with 6 bases between. The CDR3 covers 13 residues. Looked up from germline, CDR1 is MNHNS and CDR2 is SASEGT.

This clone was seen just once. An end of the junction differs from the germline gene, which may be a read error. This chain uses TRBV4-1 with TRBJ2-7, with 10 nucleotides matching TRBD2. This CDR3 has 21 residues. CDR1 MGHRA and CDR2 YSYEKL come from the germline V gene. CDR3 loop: CASSQQKYWSGGATFSCEQYF. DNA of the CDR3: TGCGCCAGCAGCCAACAGAAGTACTGGAGCGGGGGGGCAACCTTCTCCTGCGAGCAGTACTTC.